This T cell receptor beta chain was captured in a study of response to subunit inactivated influenza vaccine. Whole-study findings and limits: T cells newly recruited by each seasonal influenza vaccination are few, the authors suggested.

TCRdb re-called the RT-PCR reads through MiXCR, storing one row per CDR3 protein. The sample yields around 570,000 distinct CDR3 sequences, 7.5% to 8.5% seen once. A few counts support this clonotype. No antigen is known for it. CDR1 SGHRS and CDR2 YFSETQ come from the germline V gene. The length of the CDR3 is 16 residues. Trimming removed 4 bases from V and 4 bases from J, with 18 bases in between. Sequenced here: PBMCs from blood, sampled 23 months after vaccination. This sequence joins TRBV5-1 and TRBJ2-1; possible D gene TRBD1, 6 bases. This TCR came from a man aged 45 to 70 who received an inactivated influenza vaccine. CDR3 DNA: TGCGCCAGCAGCGTAGGGCAGGGGAAGACGTACAATGAGCAGTTCTTC. Its protein product is CASSVGQGKTYNEQFF.